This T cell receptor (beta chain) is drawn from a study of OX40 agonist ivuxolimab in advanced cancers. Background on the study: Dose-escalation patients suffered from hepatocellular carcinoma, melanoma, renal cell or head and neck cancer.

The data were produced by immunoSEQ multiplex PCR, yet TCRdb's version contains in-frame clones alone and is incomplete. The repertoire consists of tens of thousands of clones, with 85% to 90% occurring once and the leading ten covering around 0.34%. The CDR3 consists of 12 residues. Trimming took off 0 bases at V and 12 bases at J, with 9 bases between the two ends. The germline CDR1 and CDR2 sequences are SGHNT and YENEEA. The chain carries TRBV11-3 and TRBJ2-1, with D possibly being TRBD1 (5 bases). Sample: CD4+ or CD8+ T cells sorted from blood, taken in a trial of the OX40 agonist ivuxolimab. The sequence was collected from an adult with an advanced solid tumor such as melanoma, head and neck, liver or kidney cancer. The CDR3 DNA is TGTGCCAGCAGCTTAGATGACAGAAGGCAGTTCTTC. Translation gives CASSLDDRRQFF. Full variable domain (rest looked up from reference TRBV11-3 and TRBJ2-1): EAGVVQSPRYKIIEKKQPVAFWCNPISGHNTLYWYLQNLGQGPELLIRYENEEAVDDSQLPKDRFSAERLKGVDSTLKIQPAELGDSAVYLCASSLDDRRQFFGPGTRLTVL.